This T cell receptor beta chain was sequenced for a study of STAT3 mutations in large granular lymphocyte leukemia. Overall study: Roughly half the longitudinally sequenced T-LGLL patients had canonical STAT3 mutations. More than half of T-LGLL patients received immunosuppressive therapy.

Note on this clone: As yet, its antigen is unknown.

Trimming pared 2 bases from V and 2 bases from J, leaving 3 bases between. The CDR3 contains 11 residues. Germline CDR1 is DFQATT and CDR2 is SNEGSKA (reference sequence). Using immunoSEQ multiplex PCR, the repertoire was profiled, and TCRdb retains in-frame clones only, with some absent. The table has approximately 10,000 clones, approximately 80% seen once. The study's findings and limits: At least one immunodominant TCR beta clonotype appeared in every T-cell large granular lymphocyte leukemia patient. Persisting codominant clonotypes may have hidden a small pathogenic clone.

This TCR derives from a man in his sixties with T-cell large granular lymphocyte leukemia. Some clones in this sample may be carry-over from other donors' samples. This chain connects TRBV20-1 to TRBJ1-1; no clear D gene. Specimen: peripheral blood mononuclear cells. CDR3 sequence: CSARLNTEAFF. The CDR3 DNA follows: TGCAGTGCTAGACTAAACACTGAAGCTTTCTTT.